This passage covers 24 T cell receptor beta chains from one sample sequenced in a study of blood T cell repertoires in COVID-19. The data were produced by immunoSEQ multiplex PCR, yet TCRdb's version contains in-frame clones alone and is incomplete. The sample shows approximately 480,000 clones, approximately 89% of them seen only once. The sequencing sample was made of peripheral blood. Every receptor here comes from a man aged 18 to 30 with COVID-19, enrolled during active disease.

In this sample, this clone turned up a few times. The chain recombines TRBV5-1 with TRBJ1-1; possibly TRBD1 for D (6 bases). Germline loops: CDR1 SGHRS, CDR2 YFSETQ. There are 16 residues in the CDR3. The V gene lost 0 bases and the J gene lost 0 bases, with 12 bases spanning the gap. CDR3 protein: CASSLDTGSMNTEAFF. The CDR3 DNA reads as TGCGCCAGCAGCTTGGATACAGGGTCTATGAACACTGAAGCTTTCTTT.

The genes are TRBV4-1 and TRBJ2-2; 7 bases line up with TRBD2. The CDR3 is 15 amino acids. CDR1 and CDR2 (germline): MGHRA, YSYEKL. With V trimmed by 0 bases and J by 7 bases, 5 bases remained unmatched. The CDR3 is CASSQEGGFNGELFF. CDR3 in DNA: TGCGCCAGCAGCCAAGAGGGAGGGTTTAACGGGGAGCTGTTTTTT.

This rearrangement joins TRBV7-9 to TRBJ2-1, with TRBD2 as a possible D gene (6 bases). Germline CDR1 is SEHNR and CDR2 is FQNEAQ (reference sequence). With 5 bases removed from V and 2 bases from J, the gap between germline ends came to 16 bases. The CDR3 runs 16 residues. Here the CDR3 reads CASSPRGGVAYNEQFF. The CDR3 DNA is TGTGCCAGCAGCCCCCGAGGAGGGGTGGCCTACAATGAGCAGTTCTTC.

This chain links TRBV5-1 with TRBJ2-7, with D possibly TRBD1 on 5 matching bases. The germline V and J ends were trimmed by 4 bases and 7 bases, with 18 bases remaining between them. The germline V gene encodes CDR1 SGHRS and CDR2 YFSETQ. The CDR3 runs 14 residues. The CDR3 bases are TGCGCCAGCAGCCTGGGGCCCGTCGAGGAGGAGCAGTACTTC. Protein sequence: CASSLGPVEEEQYF.

V gene TRBV30 combines with J gene TRBJ2-7; D is perhaps TRBD2 (5 bases). Per germline, CDR1 GTSNPN and CDR2 SVGIG (reference sequence). V was trimmed by 1 base and J by 4 bases, leaving 14 bases between them. The CDR3 sequence is 14 residues long. CDR3 loop: CAWSGPAGSYEQYF. CDR3 nucleotide sequence: TGTGCCTGGAGTGGCCCGGCGGGCTCTTACGAGCAGTACTTC.

The chain is built from TRBV4-1 and TRBJ2-1; D might be TRBD2 (7 bases). V lost 1 base, J lost 7 bases, and 17 bases lay in between. This CDR3 comprises 16 residues. From germline, CDR1 is MGHRA and CDR2 YSYEKL. The CDR3 DNA reads TGCGCCAGCAGCCAAGGGGGGCGGGGGAGGACTAATGAGCAGTTCTTC. Its translation: CASSQGGRGRTNEQFF.

The chain recombines TRBV5-4 with TRBJ2-3; 13 nucleotides match TRBD2. Losses at the gene ends were 10 bases for V and 1 base for J; bases not matched to a gene: 3. Germline lookup yields CDR1 SGHNT and CDR2 YYREEE (reference sequence). The CDR3 runs 14 residues. CDR3 in amino acids: CAVTSGGGTDTQYF. The CDR3 nucleotides read TGTGCCGTAACTAGCGGGGGGGGCACAGATACGCAGTATTTT.

V gene TRBV6-5 combines with J gene TRBJ2-7; the D gene is possibly TRBD1 (5 bases). This CDR3 comprises 15 residues. The germline V gene has CDR1 MNHEY and CDR2 SVGAGI. V lost 7 bases and J lost 4, with 20 bases in between. The CDR3 loop reads CASKVVPQALYEQYF. The CDR3 DNA sequence: TGTGCCAGCAAGGTTGTGCCACAGGCATTATACGAGCAGTACTTC.

The chain has TRBV6-6 and TRBJ2-3; D is possibly TRBD2 (6 bases). This CDR3 is 12 amino acids long. V shed 8 bases and J shed 3 bases, with 9 bases lying between them. Per germline, CDR1 MNHNY and CDR2 SVGAGI (reference sequence). CDR3 coding DNA: TGTGCCAGCGGGCGGGGAACAGATACGCAGTATTTT. This translates into CASGRGTDTQYF.

The chain employs TRBV6-8 and TRBJ2-2; tentatively, D is TRBD2 (6 bases). The V end was cut by 4 bases, the J end by 6 bases, with 18 bases between. In germline, CDR1 is MNHGY, CDR2 SAAAGT. The CDR3 spans 16 residues. The CDR3 region has the DNA TGTGCCAGCAGTTCTCGGACGGGGGATTGGGCCGGGGAGCTGTTTTTT. Encoded protein: CASSSRTGDWAGELFF.

V gene TRBV11-2 combines with J gene TRBJ2-2; 8 bases line up with TRBD2. The CDR3 runs 15 residues. After removal of 3 bases from V and 4 bases from J, the junction contained 4 bases not matched to a gene. Germline V lookup: CDR1 SGHAT, CDR2 FQNNGV. CDR3 nucleotide sequence: TGTGCCAGCAGCTTCAGGCGGGGGGCCACCGGGGAGCTGTTTTTT. Translating gives CASSFRRGATGELFF.

This chain joins TRBV5-5 and TRBJ2-1; TRBD2 matches at 11 bases. Unmatched junction bases numbered 7, after V lost 1 base and J lost 16 bases. Germline CDR1 is SGHKS and CDR2 is YYEKEE (reference sequence). The CDR3 extends over 13 amino acids. CDR3: CASSLSSGGSLFF. The CDR3 DNA follows: TGTGCCAGCAGCTTGTCTAGCGGGGGGTCACTCTTCTTC.

The chain has TRBV12-5 and TRBJ2-7; perhaps TRBD1 as D (6 bases). CDR1 is LGHNT, CDR2 FRNRAP, per germline. The germline V and J ends were trimmed by 8 bases and 0 bases, with 11 bases remaining between them. This CDR3 has 13 amino acids. The CDR3 region is CASNTGTSYEQYF. Here the CDR3 DNA reads TGTGCTAGTAATACAGGGACCTCCTACGAGCAGTACTTC.

The rearrangement links TRBV5-4 to TRBJ2-5, with D maybe TRBD1 (6 bases). Germline lookup yields CDR1 SGHNT and CDR2 YYREEE (reference sequence). This CDR3 contains 13 residues. Trimming shortened V by 4 bases and J by 2 bases, and 9 bases separated the two germline ends. CDR3 DNA: TGTGCCAGCAGCCAGACAGGTCAAGAGACCCAGTACTTC. It is translated as CASSQTGQETQYF. Using reference TRBV5-4 and TRBJ2-5 for the parts outside the CDR3, the full variable domain is ETGVTQSPTHLIKTRGQQVTLRCSSQSGHNTVSWYQQALGQGPQFIFQYYREEENGRGNFPPRFSGLQFPNYSSELNVNALELDDSALYLCASSQTGQETQYFGPGTRLLVL.

This clone was seen once. V is TRBV9 and J is TRBJ2-1, with 7 bases aligning to TRBD2. Per germline, CDR1 SGDLS and CDR2 YYNGEE. The V gene end was trimmed by 0 bases and the J gene end by 10 bases; junction bases not matched to a gene: 16. The CDR3 is made up of 17 amino acids. CDR3 loop: CASSVGSGSGEGLEQFF. CDR3 nucleotides: TGTGCCAGCAGCGTAGGATCTGGAAGCGGGGAGGGATTGGAGCAGTTCTTC.

The rearrangement uses TRBV11-2 and TRBJ2-5; D is perhaps TRBD2 (6 bases). V was clipped by 0 bases and J by 5 bases, with 19 bases between them. There are 17 residues in the CDR3. Per the germline V gene, CDR1 is SGHAT and CDR2 is FQNNGV. The CDR3 sequence is CASSLDSRLGAGETQYF. CDR3 DNA: TGTGCCAGCAGCTTAGATTCGCGACTAGGGGCGGGGGAGACCCAGTACTTC.

This chain joins TRBV18 and TRBJ2-7; 11 bases line up with TRBD1. J was trimmed by 6 bases and V by 3 bases; bases with no gene match: 7. The CDR3 length is 15 residues. The V gene's germline CDR1 is KGHSH and CDR2 LQKENI. In nucleotides, the CDR3 is TGTGCCAGCTCACCTCAGACCGGGACAGGGGGCGAGCAGTACTTC. Translation: CASSPQTGTGGEQYF.

V and J are TRBV5-1 and TRBJ1-4; 7 bases are shared with TRBD1. The CDR3 consists of 18 residues. With 1 base clipped from V and 0 bases from J, the junction kept 9 bases outside the gene matches. The germline gives CDR1 SGHRS, CDR2 YFSETQ. The CDR3 DNA sequence: TGCGCCAGCAGCTTGAGGGGGCAGGGAATTGCAACTAATGAAAAACTGTTTTTT. Protein sequence: CASSLRGQGIATNEKLFF.

This clone was counted a single time. The chain joins TRBV6-5 to TRBJ2-7; D is possibly TRBD1 (5 bases). The germline V gene has CDR1 MNHEY and CDR2 SVGAGI. The CDR3 has 14 amino acids. The V end was cut by 8 bases, the J end by 7 bases, with 21 bases between. CDR3 nucleotides: TGTGCCAGCGGGCTCCAGGGTACCCTGGGTGAGCAGTACTTC. It is translated as CASGLQGTLGEQYF.

The V call is TRBV18, the J call TRBJ2-5; 8 nucleotides agree with TRBD1. J gave up 5 bases and V 6 bases, and 8 bases lay outside the gene matches. CDR1 is KGHSH and CDR2 is LQKENI in the germline V gene. This CDR3 contains 14 residues. This CDR3 is CASSLTGDGETQYF. The CDR3 DNA reads as TGTGCCAGCTCGCTGACAGGGGACGGGGAGACCCAGTACTTC.

This clone came up once. V usage is TRBV5-4 and J usage is TRBJ2-3; TRBD2 agrees at 7 bases. The CDR3 is made up of 17 amino acids. V dropped 3 bases and J dropped 0; count of bases not matched to a gene: 10. The germline V gene has CDR1 SGHNT and CDR2 YYREEE (reference sequence). The CDR3 region has the DNA TGTGCCAGCAGCTCCCCTGGGATGCGGGGGAGCACAGATACGCAGTATTTT. Its translation is CASSSPGMRGSTDTQYF. Based on the CDR3 plus reference TRBV5-4 and TRBJ2-3, the full variable domain is ETGVTQSPTHLIKTRGQQVTLRCSSQSGHNTVSWYQQALGQGPQFIFQYYREEENGRGNFPPRFSGLQFPNYSSELNVNALELDDSALYLCASSSPGMRGSTDTQYFGPGTRLTVL.

The rearrangement links TRBV14 to TRBJ2-5, with D perhaps TRBD1 (5 bases). This CDR3 region has 15 residues. The germline V and J ends were trimmed by 2 bases and 4 bases, with 14 bases remaining between them. CDR1 and CDR2 (germline): SGHDN, FVKESK. Here the CDR3 DNA reads TGTGCCAGCAGCCAAAGGGGCCTCTGGCCAGAGACCCAGTACTTC. Translating it yields CASSQRGLWPETQYF.

V gene TRBV14 combines with J gene TRBJ1-1; 7 bases match TRBD1. V dropped 7 bases and J dropped 0; count of bases not matched to a gene: 11. Germline loops: CDR1 SGHDN, CDR2 FVKESK. The CDR3 length is 16 residues. CDR3 sequence (DNA): TGTGCCAGCACCCCACAGGGACAGCTGATGAACACTGAAGCTTTCTTT. It is translated as CASTPQGQLMNTEAFF.

This clone was counted at least ten times. V is TRBV30 and J is TRBJ1-6; D is possibly TRBD1 (6 bases). V lost 7 bases, J lost 6 bases, and 19 bases lay in between. Germline V gene sequence: CDR1 GTSNPN, CDR2 SVGIG (reference sequence). The CDR3 is 15 amino acids. CDR3 in DNA: TGTGCCTCCGCCCAGACAGGCAACTCTAATTCACCCCTCCACTTT. The encoded protein is CASAQTGNSNSPLHF.